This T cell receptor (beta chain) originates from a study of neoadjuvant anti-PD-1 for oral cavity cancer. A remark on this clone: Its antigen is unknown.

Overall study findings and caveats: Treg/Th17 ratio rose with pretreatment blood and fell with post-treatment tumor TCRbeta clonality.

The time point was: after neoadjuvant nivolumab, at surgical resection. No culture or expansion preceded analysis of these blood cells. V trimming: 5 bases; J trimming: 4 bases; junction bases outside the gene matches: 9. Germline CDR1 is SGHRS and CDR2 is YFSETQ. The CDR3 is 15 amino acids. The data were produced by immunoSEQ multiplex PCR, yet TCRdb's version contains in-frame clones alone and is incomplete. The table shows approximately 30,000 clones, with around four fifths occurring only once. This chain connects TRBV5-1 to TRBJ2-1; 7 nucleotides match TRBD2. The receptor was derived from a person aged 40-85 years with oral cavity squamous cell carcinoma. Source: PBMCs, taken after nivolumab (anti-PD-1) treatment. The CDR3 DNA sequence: TGCGCCAGCAGAGGGAGCTCGGGGGGTTACAATGAGCAGTTCTTC. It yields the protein CASRGSSGGYNEQFF.